The T cell receptor beta chain described here comes from a study of cytomegalovirus exposure and HLA in healthy donors. Study findings and constraints: Later analysis identified a missense DCLRE1C variant that was linked to TCR beta V- and J-gene trimming. Overall, approximately 150 TCR beta chains were annotated as cytomegalovirus-associated.

Trimming left V 3 bases short and J 4 bases short, with 11 bases between. The CDR3 is 14 amino acids. Looked up from germline, CDR1 is SGDLS and CDR2 is YYNGEE. PCR was performed using 60 Vbeta and 13 Jbeta primers. Method: immunoSEQ multiplex PCR; TCRdb's copy keeps in-frame clones and lacks some. The table lists over 150,000 clones, about three quarters of them singletons. The table lists this clone with a count of one. Its antigen remains unknown. The sequence was collected from a woman in her fifties or sixties in good health and CMV-seropositive. V and J are TRBV9 and TRBJ1-3; D ambiguous. Sequences were obtained from PBMCs. The CDR3 reads CASSGATPGNTIYF. The CDR3 coding sequence is TGTGCCAGCAGCGGGGCGACACCAGGAAACACCATATATTTT.